The next 27 T cell receptor beta chains were all read from a single sample in a study of cytomegalovirus exposure and HLA in healthy donors. PCR was performed using 60 Vbeta and 13 Jbeta primers. Clones were read by immunoSEQ multiplex PCR, and TCRdb kept only the in-frame ones, dropping some. This sample contains roughly 35,000 clones. The specimen was PBMCs. All receptors come from a woman aged 35 to 49 in good health and CMV-seropositive.

The CDR3 DNA follows: TGCGCCAGCAGCATTGACAGGGGGAATTCACCCCTCCACTTT. Its translation: CASSIDRGNSPLHF. This rearrangement joins TRBV5-1 to TRBJ1-6, with 9 bases matching TRBD1. The V segment lost 4 bases and the J segment 7 bases; nucleotides outside the gene matches: 3. This CDR3 has 14 amino acids. The germline gives CDR1 SGHRS, CDR2 YFSETQ.

The rearrangement uses TRBV18 and TRBJ2-2; no firm D call. The length of the CDR3 is 13 residues. Germline V lookup: CDR1 KGHSH, CDR2 LQKENI. With 3 bases removed from V and 1 base from J, the gap between germline ends came to 3 bases. The CDR3 protein is CASSPRNTGELFF. In DNA form, the CDR3 reads TGTGCCAGCTCACCTAGGAACACCGGGGAGCTGTTTTTT.

The gene calls are TRBV5-1 and TRBJ2-1; 7 bases align to TRBD2. Losses at the gene ends were 4 bases for V and 0 bases for J; bases not matched to a gene: 7. The CDR3 covers 16 residues. Germline lookup yields CDR1 SGHRS and CDR2 YFSETQ. Here the CDR3 reads CASSASGTNSYNEQFF. CDR3 in DNA: TGCGCCAGCAGCGCCTCAGGGACTAACTCCTACAATGAGCAGTTCTTC.

The chain joins TRBV6-5 to TRBJ2-7; tentative D call: TRBD2 (5 bases). CDR3 size: 11 residues. V was trimmed by 4 bases and J by 7 bases, leaving 8 bases between them. CDR1 is MNHEY and CDR2 is SVGAGI in the germline V gene. CDR3 protein: CASSWRGEQYF. In DNA, the CDR3 is TGTGCCAGCAGTTGGAGAGGGGAGCAGTACTTC.

V usage is TRBV6-5 and J usage is TRBJ2-3; 9 bases agree with TRBD2. The germline V gene has CDR1 MNHEY and CDR2 SVGAGI. This CDR3 comprises 13 residues. After removal of 8 bases from V and 5 bases from J, the junction contained 5 bases not matched to a gene. CDR3 nucleotide sequence: TGTGCCAGCGGCGGGAGGGGGGGAGATACGCAGTATTTT. Translated, it gives CASGGRGGDTQYF.

The V call is TRBV30, the J call TRBJ1-5; 7 bases are shared with TRBD1. With V trimmed by 0 bases and J by 6 bases, 2 bases remained unmatched. The CDR3 loop spans 13 amino acids. Germline V lookup: CDR1 GTSNPN, CDR2 SVGIG (reference sequence). The DNA for the CDR3 is TGTGCCTGGAGTGTAGCAGGGGGTCAGCCCCAGCATTTT. Its protein product is CAWSVAGGQPQHF.

In the case of this clone: In the same sample, other DNA sequences code for this CDR3. The chain employs TRBV5-6 and TRBJ2-5; 10 nucleotides match TRBD2. The junction had 7 bases not matched to a gene; V was cut back by 4 bases and J by 4 bases. Germline V gene lookup returns CDR1 SGHDT and CDR2 YYEEEE. This CDR3 has 15 residues. The CDR3 DNA sequence: TGTGCCAGCAGCACCTTAGCGGGAGGACGAGAGACCCAGTACTTC. Translated, it gives CASSTLAGGRETQYF.

CDR3 sequence: CASSLAEGTEAFF. CDR3 nucleotides: TGTGCCAGCAGCTTAGCTGAGGGCACTGAAGCTTTCTTT. The chain has TRBV7-2 and TRBJ1-1; D remains unclear. CDR1 and CDR2 from the germline V gene are SGHTA and FQGNSA. Trimming shortened V by 0 bases and J by 4 bases, and 6 bases separated the two germline ends. This CDR3 region has 13 residues.

J is TRBJ1-3 and V is TRBV4-1; possible D gene TRBD1, 5 bases. The CDR3 contains 14 residues. Trimming took 4 bases from V and 0 from J, leaving 7 bases between them. Germline V gene sequence: CDR1 MGHRA, CDR2 YSYEKL. Here the CDR3 reads CASSRDFSGNTIYF. The CDR3 DNA sequence: TGCGCCAGCAGCCGGGACTTCTCTGGAAACACCATATATTTT.

CDR3 region: CASSLGTAGNQPQHF. The CDR3 region has the DNA TGCGCCAGCAGCTTGGGAACGGCAGGAAATCAGCCCCAGCATTTT. The rearrangement uses TRBV5-1 and TRBJ1-5; D unresolved. V lost 0 bases and J 4 bases, leaving 11 bases between the germline ends. The CDR3 sequence is 15 residues long. Germline lookup yields CDR1 SGHRS and CDR2 YFSETQ.

The chain uses TRBV5-1 and TRBJ2-3; 9 bases agree with TRBD2. CDR3 length: 16 residues. The trim removed 3 bases at V and 0 bases at J, leaving 5 bases unmatched. Germline V lookup: CDR1 SGHRS, CDR2 YFSETQ. The CDR3 nucleotides read TGCGCCAGCAGCTCGACCCTAGCGGGAAGCACAGATACGCAGTATTTT. Translation: CASSSTLAGSTDTQYF.

The genes are TRBV6-4 and TRBJ1-2; D unclear. Germline CDR1 is MRHNA and CDR2 is SNTAGT. The CDR3 length is 13 residues. The V end lost 0 bases, the J end lost 4 bases, and 6 bases lay between the germline ends. The CDR3 loop is CASSDSGLYGYTF. The CDR3 DNA is TGTGCCAGCAGTGACTCCGGACTCTATGGCTACACCTTC.

The chain carries TRBV28 and TRBJ1-5; a possible D gene is TRBD1 (6 bases). CDR1 is MDHEN and CDR2 is SYDVKM in the germline V gene. V gave up 5 bases and J gave up 2 bases, with 19 bases separating them. The CDR3 sequence is 17 residues long. The CDR3 spells CASSPGGGGGRNQPQHF. The CDR3 DNA is TGTGCCAGCAGTCCCGGAGGGGGGGGTGGTCGCAATCAGCCCCAGCATTTT.

The gene calls are TRBV6-1 and TRBJ1-5; D is undetermined. The CDR3 has 14 amino acids. Germline CDR1 reads MNHNS; CDR2 reads SASEGT. Trimming pared 6 bases from V and 4 bases from J, leaving 13 bases between. The CDR3 nucleotides are TGTGCCAGCAGGGCCGATGGCCAAAATCAGCCCCAGCATTTT. This translates into CASRADGQNQPQHF.

V usage is TRBV18 and J usage is TRBJ2-1, with 10 bases matching TRBD2. Germline CDR1 is KGHSH and CDR2 is LQKENI. V lost 6 bases to trimming and J lost 7 bases; unmatched junction nucleotides: 9. The CDR3 extends over 15 amino acids. This CDR3 is CASSALAGVLNEQFF. CDR3 DNA: TGTGCCAGCTCTGCTCTAGCGGGAGTATTAAATGAGCAGTTCTTC.

This rearrangement joins TRBV19 to TRBJ2-7, with D hard to call. Trimming removed 5 bases from V and 3 bases from J, with 5 bases in between. The V gene's germline CDR1 is LNHDA and CDR2 SQIVND (reference sequence). The CDR3 has 11 residues. CDR3 in amino acids: CASSSYYEQYF. For the CDR3, the DNA is TGTGCCAGTAGTTCGTACTACGAGCAGTACTTC. Full variable domain (outside the CDR3, taken from reference TRBV19 and TRBJ2-7): DGGITQSPKYLFRKEGQNVTLSCEQNLNHDAMYWYRQDPGQGLRLIYYSQIVNDFQKGDIAEGYSVSREKKESFPLTVTSAQKNPTAFYLCASSSYYEQYFGPGTRLTVT.

This chain joins TRBV4-3 and TRBJ2-7; D gene uncertain. Germline CDR1 is LGHNA and CDR2 is YSLEER. The CDR3 length is 13 residues. Trimming removed 0 bases from V and 1 base from J, with 4 bases in between. The CDR3 region has the DNA TGCGCCAGCAGCCAAGATCTGTCCTACGAGCAGTACTTC. Translated: CASSQDLSYEQYF.

CDR3 DNA: TGTGCCAGCAGCCAGGGACAGGGGGGTTTCTACGAGCAGTACTTC. As protein: CASSQGQGGFYEQYF. The gene calls are TRBV4-2 and TRBJ2-7; 11 nucleotides line up with TRBD1. The CDR3 sequence is 15 residues long. CDR1 LGHNA and CDR2 YNFKEQ come from the germline V gene. V was clipped by 3 bases and J by 3 bases; unmatched bases: 4.

The chain joins TRBV30 to TRBJ2-7, with TRBD2 matching 8 bases. CDR3 length: 14 amino acids. Unmatched junction bases numbered 3, after V lost 0 bases and J lost 2 bases. Germline CDR1 and CDR2: GTSNPN and SVGIG (reference sequence). CDR3 residues: CAWSVGSGAYEQYF. In DNA, the CDR3 is TGTGCCTGGAGTGTAGGTAGCGGGGCCTACGAGCAGTACTTC.

The chain carries TRBV5-1 and TRBJ1-3; D is unresolved. Trimming left V 5 bases short and J 2 bases short, with 11 bases between. The CDR3 consists of 14 residues. Germline values: CDR1 SGHRS, CDR2 YFSETQ. The CDR3 sequence: CASSPGFTGNTIYF. CDR3 bases: TGCGCCAGCAGTCCGGGGTTCACTGGAAACACCATATATTTT.

The V and J genes are TRBV27 and TRBJ2-3, with D maybe TRBD2 (6 bases). Germline V lookup: CDR1 MNHEY, CDR2 SMNVEV (reference sequence). V gave up 8 bases and J gave up 6 bases, with 12 bases separating them. The CDR3 spans 12 residues. The CDR3 region is CASSTSDDTQYF. In DNA form, the CDR3 reads TGTGCCAGCTCGACTAGTGACGATACGCAGTATTTT.

With regard to this clone: The junction departs from the called germline gene at one end, perhaps through a read error. CDR3 in DNA: TGTGCCAGCAGCGTAAGTGGACGGGGAACTACTGGAGCTTTCTTT. Protein: CASSVSGRGTTGAFF. The rearrangement joins TRBV9 to TRBJ1-1; no definite D call. The germline V gene has CDR1 SGDLS and CDR2 YYNGEE. There are 15 residues in the CDR3.

The chain carries TRBV15 and TRBJ2-5; TRBD2 agrees at 8 bases. The germline CDR1 and CDR2 sequences are LNHNV and YYDKDF (reference sequence). The CDR3 sequence is 14 residues long. The trim removed 4 bases at V and 5 bases at J, leaving 6 bases unmatched. The CDR3 is CATSTPGGAETQYF. CDR3 nucleotide sequence: TGTGCCACCAGCACCCCGGGGGGGGCTGAGACCCAGTACTTC.

The chain couples TRBV9 to TRBJ2-7; D perhaps matches TRBD1 (6 bases). CDR1 is SGDLS, CDR2 YYNGEE, per germline. This CDR3 is built from 15 residues. Trimming pared 1 base from V and 2 bases from J, leaving 13 bases between. This CDR3 is CASSVMGAGPYEQYF. The CDR3 DNA reads TGTGCCAGCAGCGTAATGGGGGCGGGTCCCTACGAGCAGTACTTC.

The chain employs TRBV5-1 and TRBJ1-5; no definite D call. This CDR3 spans 14 amino acids. Trimming shortened V by 0 bases and J by 2 bases, and 6 bases separated the two germline ends. Per the germline V gene, CDR1 is SGHRS and CDR2 is YFSETQ. CDR3 region: CASSLGEGNQPQHF. The CDR3 bases are TGCGCCAGCAGCTTGGGGGAGGGCAATCAGCCCCAGCATTTT.

The rearrangement joins TRBV14 to TRBJ1-2; D remains ambiguous. Germline V CDR1 and CDR2: SGHDN, FVKESK. V was pared by 0 bases and J by 8 bases, with 10 bases between. This CDR3 region has 13 residues. This CDR3 reads CASSQDHRGGYTF. The CDR3, as DNA: TGTGCCAGCAGCCAAGATCACCGCGGAGGCTACACCTTC.

V gene TRBV4-2 combines with J gene TRBJ2-1; 9 bases agree with TRBD2. V was pared by 1 base and J by 8 bases, with 9 bases of the junction left unmatched. This CDR3 contains 16 residues. CDR1 is LGHNA, CDR2 YNFKEQ, per germline. The CDR3 loop is CASSQGLAGYVYEQFF. CDR3 coding DNA: TGTGCCAGCAGCCAAGGGCTAGCGGGATATGTTTATGAGCAGTTCTTC.